This T cell receptor (beta chain) was recovered during a study of OX40 agonist ivuxolimab in advanced cancers. Germline V gene sequence: CDR1 PRHDT, CDR2 FYEKMQ (reference sequence). The CDR3 length is 13 residues. The ends were cut back, 5 bases at V and 7 bases at J, with 15 bases in the middle. Profiling relied on immunoSEQ multiplex PCR, and the TCRdb table lists in-frame clones only, not all of them. The table includes 70,000 to 85,000 clones, more than 85% detected once. The sequencing here drew on CD4+ or CD8+ T cells sorted from blood, taken in a trial of the OX40 agonist ivuxolimab. The receptor comes from an adult with an advanced solid tumor such as melanoma, head and neck, liver or kidney cancer. The rearrangement uses TRBV13 and TRBJ2-7; D possibly matches TRBD1 or TRBD2 (6 bases each). The CDR3 loop reads CASSGKRGREQYF. CDR3 nucleotide sequence: TGTGCCAGCAGCGGGAAACGGGGGCGGGAGCAGTACTTC.